This T cell receptor (beta chain) was identified during a study of T cell responses to AZD1222 COVID-19 vaccine. The CDR3 is 14 amino acids. CDR1 and CDR2 (germline): MNHEY, SMNVEV (reference sequence). Trimming took 1 base from V and 4 from J; bases not matched to a gene: 2. Assay used: immunoSEQ multiplex PCR; TCRdb lists only in-frame clones, some missing. The table shows about 50,000 clones, with 80% occurring only once. To note about this clone: The target antigen is unknown.

General study points: Researchers took repertoire samples only after the peak T cell response had come. Baseline seropositives among AZD1222 recipients totaled only six. Rises in breadth and depth of Spike-specific TCRs came after two AZD1222 doses.

The source is an adult who received the AZD1222 COVID-19 vaccine. Here the sequenced sample was peripheral blood, taken 28 days after the second AZD1222 dose. The gene calls are TRBV27 and TRBJ1-1; TRBD1 matches at 8 bases. CDR3 nucleotide sequence: TGTGCCAGCAGTTTATTAACAGGGGGCACTGAAGCTTTCTTT. Amino acids: CASSLLTGGTEAFF.